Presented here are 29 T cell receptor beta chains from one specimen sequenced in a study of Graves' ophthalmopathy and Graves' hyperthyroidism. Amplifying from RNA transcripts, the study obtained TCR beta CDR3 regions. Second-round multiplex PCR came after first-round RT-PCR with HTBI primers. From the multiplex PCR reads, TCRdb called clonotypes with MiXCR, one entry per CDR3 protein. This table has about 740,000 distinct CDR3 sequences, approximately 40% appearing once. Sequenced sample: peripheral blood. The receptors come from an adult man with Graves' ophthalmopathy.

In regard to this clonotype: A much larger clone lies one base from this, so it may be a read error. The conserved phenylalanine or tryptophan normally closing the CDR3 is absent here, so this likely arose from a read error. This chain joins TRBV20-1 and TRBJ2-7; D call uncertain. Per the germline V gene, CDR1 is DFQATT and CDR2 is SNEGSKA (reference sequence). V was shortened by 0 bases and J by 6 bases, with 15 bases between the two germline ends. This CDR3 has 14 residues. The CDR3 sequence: CSARDGGRVGEQYL. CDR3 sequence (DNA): TGCAGTGCTAGAGATGGTGGAAGGGTAGGCGAGCAGTACTTA.

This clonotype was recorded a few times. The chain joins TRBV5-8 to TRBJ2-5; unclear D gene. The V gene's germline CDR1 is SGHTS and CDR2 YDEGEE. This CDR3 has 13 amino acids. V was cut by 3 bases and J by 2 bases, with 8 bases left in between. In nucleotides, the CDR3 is TGTGCCAGCAGCTGGAACGGGCAAGAGACCCAGTACTTC. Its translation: CASSWNGQETQYF.

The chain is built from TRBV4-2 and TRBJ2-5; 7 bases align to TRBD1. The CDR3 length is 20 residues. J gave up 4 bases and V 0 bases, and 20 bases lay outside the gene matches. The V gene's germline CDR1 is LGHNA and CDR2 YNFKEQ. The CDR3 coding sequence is TGTGCCAGCAGCCAAGATGGTTTCGGAGCAATCGGGACAGTGGGAGAGACCCAGTACTTC. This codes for CASSQDGFGAIGTVGETQYF.

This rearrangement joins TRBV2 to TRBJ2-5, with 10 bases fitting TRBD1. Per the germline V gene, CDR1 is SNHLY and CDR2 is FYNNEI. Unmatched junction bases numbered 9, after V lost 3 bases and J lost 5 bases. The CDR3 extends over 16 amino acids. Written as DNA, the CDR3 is TGTGCCAGCAGTGATGACAGGGGGCGAGTCTGGGAGACCCAGTACTTC. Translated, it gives CASSDDRGRVWETQYF.

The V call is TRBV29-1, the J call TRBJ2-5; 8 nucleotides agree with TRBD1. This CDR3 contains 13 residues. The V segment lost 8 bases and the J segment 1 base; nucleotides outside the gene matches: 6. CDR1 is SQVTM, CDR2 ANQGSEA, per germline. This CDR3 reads CSPLDRAQETQYF. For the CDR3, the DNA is TGCAGCCCCTTGGACAGGGCCCAAGAGACCCAGTACTTC.

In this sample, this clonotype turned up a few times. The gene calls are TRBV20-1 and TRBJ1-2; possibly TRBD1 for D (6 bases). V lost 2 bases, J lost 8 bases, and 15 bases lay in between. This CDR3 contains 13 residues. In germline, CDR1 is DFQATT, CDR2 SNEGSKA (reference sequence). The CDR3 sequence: CSARKGRGGGYTF. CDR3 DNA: TGCAGTGCTAGAAAAGGAAGGGGGGGGGGCTACACCTTC.

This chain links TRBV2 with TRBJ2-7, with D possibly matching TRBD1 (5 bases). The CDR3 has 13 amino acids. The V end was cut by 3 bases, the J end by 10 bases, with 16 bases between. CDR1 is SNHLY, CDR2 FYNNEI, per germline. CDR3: CASSEEGVSNQYF. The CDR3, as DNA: TGTGCCAGCAGTGAGGAAGGGGTTAGCAATCAGTACTTC.

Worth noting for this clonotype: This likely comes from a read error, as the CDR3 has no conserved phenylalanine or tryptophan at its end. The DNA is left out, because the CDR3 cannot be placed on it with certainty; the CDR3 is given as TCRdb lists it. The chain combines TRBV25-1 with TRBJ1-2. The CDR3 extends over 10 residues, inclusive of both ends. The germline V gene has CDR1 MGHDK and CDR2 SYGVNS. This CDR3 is CASSEQGHSY.

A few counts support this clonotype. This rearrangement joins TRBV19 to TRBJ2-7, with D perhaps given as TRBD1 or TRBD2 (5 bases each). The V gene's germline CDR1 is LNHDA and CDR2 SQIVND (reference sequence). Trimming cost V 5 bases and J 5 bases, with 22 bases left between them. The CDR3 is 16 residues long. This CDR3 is CASSVRVGTSLHEQYF. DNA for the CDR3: TGTGCCAGTAGTGTCCGAGTCGGGACGTCCCTCCACGAGCAGTACTTC.

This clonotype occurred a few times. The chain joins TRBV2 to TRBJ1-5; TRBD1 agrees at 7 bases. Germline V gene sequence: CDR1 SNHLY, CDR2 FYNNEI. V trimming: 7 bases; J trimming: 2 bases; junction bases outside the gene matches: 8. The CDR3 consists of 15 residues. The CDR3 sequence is CASTPIGQGNQPQHF. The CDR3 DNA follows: TGTGCCAGCACCCCCATAGGACAGGGCAATCAGCCCCAGCATTTT.

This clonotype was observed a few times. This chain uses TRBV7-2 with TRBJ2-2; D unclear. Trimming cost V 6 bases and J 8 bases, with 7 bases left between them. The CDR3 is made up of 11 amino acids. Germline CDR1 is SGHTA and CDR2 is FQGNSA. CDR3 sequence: CASSEQGELFF. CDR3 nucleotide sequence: TGTGCCAGCAGTGAACAGGGGGAGCTGTTTTTT.

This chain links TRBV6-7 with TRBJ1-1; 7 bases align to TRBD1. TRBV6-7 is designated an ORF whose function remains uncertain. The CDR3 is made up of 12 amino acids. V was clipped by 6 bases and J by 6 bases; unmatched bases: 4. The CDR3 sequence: CASSRQGPEAFF. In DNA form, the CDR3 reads TGTGCCAGCAGCCGACAGGGCCCTGAAGCTTTCTTT.

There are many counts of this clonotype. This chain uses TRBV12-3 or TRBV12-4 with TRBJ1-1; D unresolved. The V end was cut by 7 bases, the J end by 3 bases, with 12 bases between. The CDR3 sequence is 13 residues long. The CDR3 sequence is CASTADLYTEAFF. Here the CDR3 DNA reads TGTGCCAGCACTGCAGACTTGTACACTGAAGCTTTCTTT.

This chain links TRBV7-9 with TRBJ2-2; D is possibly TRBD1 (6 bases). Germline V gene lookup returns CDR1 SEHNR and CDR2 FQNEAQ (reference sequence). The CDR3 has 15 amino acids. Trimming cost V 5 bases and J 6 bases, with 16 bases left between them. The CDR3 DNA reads TGTGCCAGCAGCCAGGGGTCAGGGACGCCCGGGGAGCTGTTTTTT. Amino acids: CASSQGSGTPGELFF.

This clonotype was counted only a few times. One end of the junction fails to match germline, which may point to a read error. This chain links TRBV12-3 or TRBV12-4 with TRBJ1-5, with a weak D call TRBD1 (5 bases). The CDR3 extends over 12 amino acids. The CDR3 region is CASSLVGETQHF. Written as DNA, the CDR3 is TGTGCCAGCAGTTTAGTAGGGGAGACCCAGCACTTC.

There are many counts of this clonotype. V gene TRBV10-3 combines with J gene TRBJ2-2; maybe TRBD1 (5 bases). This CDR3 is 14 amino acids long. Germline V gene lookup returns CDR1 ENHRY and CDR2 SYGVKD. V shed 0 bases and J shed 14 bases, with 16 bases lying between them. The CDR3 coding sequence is TGTGCCATCAGTGAGTCGCAGATCCAAAGGGGCCTGTTTTTT. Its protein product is CAISESQIQRGLFF.

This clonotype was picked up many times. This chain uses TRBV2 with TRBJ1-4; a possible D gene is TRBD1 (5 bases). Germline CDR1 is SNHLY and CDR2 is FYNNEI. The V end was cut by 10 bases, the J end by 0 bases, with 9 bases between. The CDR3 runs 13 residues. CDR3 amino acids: CATEGTTNEKLFF. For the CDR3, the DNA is TGTGCCACCGAGGGGACAACTAATGAAAAACTGTTTTTT.

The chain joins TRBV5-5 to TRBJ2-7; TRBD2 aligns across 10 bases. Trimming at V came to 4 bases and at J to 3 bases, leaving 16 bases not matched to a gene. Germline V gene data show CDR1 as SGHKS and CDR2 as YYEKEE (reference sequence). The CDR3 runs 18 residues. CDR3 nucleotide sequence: TGTGCCAGCAGCCCGGGACTGGCTATAGCGGGAGGAATCTACGAGCAGTACTTC. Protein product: CASSPGLAIAGGIYEQYF.

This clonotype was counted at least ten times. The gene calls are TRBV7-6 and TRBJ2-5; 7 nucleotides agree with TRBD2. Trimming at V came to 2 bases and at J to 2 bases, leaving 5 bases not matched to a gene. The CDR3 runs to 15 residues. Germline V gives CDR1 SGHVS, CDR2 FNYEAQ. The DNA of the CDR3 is TGTGCCAGCAGCTTACGGCGGGAGAAACAAGAGACCCAGTACTTC. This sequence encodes CASSLRREKQETQYF.

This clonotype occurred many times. CDR3 coding DNA: TGCAGCACCGATGAAGGGGGAGAGACCCAGTACTTC. It is translated as CSTDEGGETQYF. V usage is TRBV29-1 and J usage is TRBJ2-5; D is possibly TRBD1 (6 bases). Germline V gene sequence: CDR1 SQVTM, CDR2 ANQGSEA. The CDR3 totals 12 residues. Trimming cost V 8 bases and J 4 bases, with 14 bases left between them.

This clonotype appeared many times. The CDR3 DNA reads TGTGCCAGCAGCGGGAACTATAATTCACCCCTCCACTTT. It yields the protein CASSGNYNSPLHF. The gene calls are TRBV11-2 and TRBJ1-6, with no clear D. CDR1 and CDR2 (germline): SGHAT, FQNNGV. V lost 5 bases to trimming and J lost 3 bases, with 5 bases between them. The CDR3 runs to 13 residues.

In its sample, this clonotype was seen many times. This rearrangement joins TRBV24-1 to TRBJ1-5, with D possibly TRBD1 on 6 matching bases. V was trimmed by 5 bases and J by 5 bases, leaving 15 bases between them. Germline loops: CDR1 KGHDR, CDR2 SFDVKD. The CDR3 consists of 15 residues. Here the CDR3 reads CATSGGGRDYQPQHF. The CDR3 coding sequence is TGTGCCACCAGTGGGGGGGGCAGGGATTATCAGCCCCAGCATTTT.

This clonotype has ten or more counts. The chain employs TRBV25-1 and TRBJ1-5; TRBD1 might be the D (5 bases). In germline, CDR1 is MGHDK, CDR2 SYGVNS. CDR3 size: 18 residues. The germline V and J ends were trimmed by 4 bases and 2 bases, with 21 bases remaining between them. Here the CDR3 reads CASSVSGTVTLRNQPQHF. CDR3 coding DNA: TGTGCCAGCAGTGTATCCGGGACGGTGACTTTACGCAATCAGCCCCAGCATTTT.

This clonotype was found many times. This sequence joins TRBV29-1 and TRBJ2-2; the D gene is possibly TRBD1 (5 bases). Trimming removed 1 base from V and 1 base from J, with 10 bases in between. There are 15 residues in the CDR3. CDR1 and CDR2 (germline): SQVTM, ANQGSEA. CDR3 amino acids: CSVEGLQGNTGELFF. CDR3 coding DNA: TGCAGCGTTGAAGGGTTGCAGGGGAACACCGGGGAGCTGTTTTTT.

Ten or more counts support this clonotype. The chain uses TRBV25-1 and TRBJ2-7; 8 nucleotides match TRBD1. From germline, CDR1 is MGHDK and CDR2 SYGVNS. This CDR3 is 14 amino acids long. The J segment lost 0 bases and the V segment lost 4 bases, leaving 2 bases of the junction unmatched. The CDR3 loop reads CASSGDRSSYEQYF. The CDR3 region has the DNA TGTGCCAGCAGTGGGGACAGGAGCTCCTACGAGCAGTACTTC.

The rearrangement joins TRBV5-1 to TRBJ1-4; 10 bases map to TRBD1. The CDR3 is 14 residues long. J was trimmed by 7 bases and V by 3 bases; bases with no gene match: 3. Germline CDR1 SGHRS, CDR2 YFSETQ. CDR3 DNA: TGCGCCAGCAGCTGGAGGGACAGGGGTGAAAAACTGTTTTTT. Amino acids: CASSWRDRGEKLFF.

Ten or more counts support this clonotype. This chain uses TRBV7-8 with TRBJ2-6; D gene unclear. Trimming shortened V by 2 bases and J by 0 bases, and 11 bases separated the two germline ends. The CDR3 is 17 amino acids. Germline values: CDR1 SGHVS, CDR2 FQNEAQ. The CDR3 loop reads CASSLPGGSSGANVLTF. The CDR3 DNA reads TGTGCCAGCAGCTTACCGGGCGGATCCTCTGGGGCCAACGTCCTGACTTTC.

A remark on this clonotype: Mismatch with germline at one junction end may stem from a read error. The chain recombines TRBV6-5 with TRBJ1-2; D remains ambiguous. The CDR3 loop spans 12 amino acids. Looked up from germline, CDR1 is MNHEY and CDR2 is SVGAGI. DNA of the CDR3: TGTGCCATCAGTTACTCGGCCTGGGGCTACACCTTC. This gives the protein CAISYSAWGYTF.

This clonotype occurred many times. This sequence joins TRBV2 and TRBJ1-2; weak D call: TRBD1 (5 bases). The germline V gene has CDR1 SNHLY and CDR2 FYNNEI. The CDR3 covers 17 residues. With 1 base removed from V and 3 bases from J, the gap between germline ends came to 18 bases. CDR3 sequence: CASSEEVAATRDYGYTF. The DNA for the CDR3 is TGTGCCAGCAGTGAAGAAGTCGCGGCGACCAGGGACTATGGCTACACCTTC.